This T cell receptor beta chain originates from a study of CD8+ T cells in alopecia areata. Reverse transcribed after extraction, RNA yielded cDNA as the sequencing template. The method was immunoSEQ multiplex PCR; TCRdb's version includes in-frame clones alone and lacks a portion of them. The data hold approximately 82,000 clones, with about 51% observed a single time. With respect to this clone: The antigen is undetermined.

General observations from the study: Against the mouse data, patients shared TCRs less clearly, possibly for HLA reasons. Lesional tissue from the scalp (especially in alopecia totalis/universalis) showed higher clonality than normal scalp.

Sampling of alopecia areata patients yielded lesional scalp punch biopsies as well as peripheral blood. The CDR3 totals 16 residues. The germline CDR1 and CDR2 sequences are SEHNR and FQNEAQ (reference sequence). The V end was cut by 1 base, the J end by 8 bases, with 18 bases between. This TCR came from a human donor with alopecia areata. The J gene is TRBJ2-1, the V gene TRBV7-9, with D unclear. The source material was NKG2D-high CD8+ T cells sorted from blood. In DNA form, the CDR3 reads TGTGCCAGCAGCTTAGTAGACTCAAGCCCAAGGGATGAGCAGTTCTTC. It codes for CASSLVDSSPRDEQFF.